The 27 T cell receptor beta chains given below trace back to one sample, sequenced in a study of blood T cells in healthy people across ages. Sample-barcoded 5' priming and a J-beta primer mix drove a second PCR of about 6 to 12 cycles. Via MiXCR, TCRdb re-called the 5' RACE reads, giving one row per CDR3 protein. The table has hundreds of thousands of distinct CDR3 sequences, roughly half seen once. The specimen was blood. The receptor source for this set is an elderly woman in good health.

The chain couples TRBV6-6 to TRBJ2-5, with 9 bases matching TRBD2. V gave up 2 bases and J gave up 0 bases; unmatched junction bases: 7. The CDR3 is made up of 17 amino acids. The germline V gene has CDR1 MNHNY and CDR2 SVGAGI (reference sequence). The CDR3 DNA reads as TGTGCCAGCAGTTACCGGAGGACTAGCGAGAACCAAGAGACCCAGTACTTC. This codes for CASSYRRTSENQETQYF.

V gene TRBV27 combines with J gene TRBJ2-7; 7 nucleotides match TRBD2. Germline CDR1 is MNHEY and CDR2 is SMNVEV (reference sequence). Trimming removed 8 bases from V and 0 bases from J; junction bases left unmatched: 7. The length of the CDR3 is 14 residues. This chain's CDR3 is CASGSGAGSYEQYF. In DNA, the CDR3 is TGTGCCAGCGGGAGCGGGGCCGGCTCCTACGAGCAGTACTTC.

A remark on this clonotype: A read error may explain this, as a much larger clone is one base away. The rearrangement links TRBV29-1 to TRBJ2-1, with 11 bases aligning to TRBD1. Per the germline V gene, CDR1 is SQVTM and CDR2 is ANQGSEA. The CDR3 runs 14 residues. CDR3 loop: CSGRRDRGYSEQFF. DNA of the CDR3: TGCAGCGGCCGGCGGGACAGGGGGTACAGTGAGCAGTTCTTC.

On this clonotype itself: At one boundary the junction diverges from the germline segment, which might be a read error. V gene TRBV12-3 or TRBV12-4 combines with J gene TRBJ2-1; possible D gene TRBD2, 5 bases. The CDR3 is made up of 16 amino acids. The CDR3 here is CACSEGRSTLMNEQFF. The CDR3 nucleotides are TGTGCCTGCAGTGAGGGCAGGTCAACTCTCATGAATGAGCAGTTCTTC.

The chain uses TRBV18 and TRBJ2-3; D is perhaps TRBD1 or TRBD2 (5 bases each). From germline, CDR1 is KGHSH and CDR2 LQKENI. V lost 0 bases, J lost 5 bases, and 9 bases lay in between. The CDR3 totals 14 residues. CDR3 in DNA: TGTGCCAGCTCACCACCGAGAGGGGTAGATACGCAGTATTTT. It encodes CASSPPRGVDTQYF. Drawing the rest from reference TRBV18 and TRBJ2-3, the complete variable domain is NAGVMQNPRHLVRRRGQEARLRCSPMKGHSHVYWYRQLPEEGLKFMVYLQKENIIDESGMPKERFSAEFPKEGPSILRIQQVVRGDSAAYFCASSPPRGVDTQYFGPGTRLTVL.

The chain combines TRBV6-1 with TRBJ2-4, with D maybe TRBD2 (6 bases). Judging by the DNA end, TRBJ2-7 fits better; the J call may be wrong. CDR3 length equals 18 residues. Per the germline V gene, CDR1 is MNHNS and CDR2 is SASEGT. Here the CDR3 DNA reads TGTGCCAGCAGGACACGGCCCTCCATAGCGGCCCCTTCCTACGAGCAGTACTTC. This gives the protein CASRTRPSIAAPSYEQYF.

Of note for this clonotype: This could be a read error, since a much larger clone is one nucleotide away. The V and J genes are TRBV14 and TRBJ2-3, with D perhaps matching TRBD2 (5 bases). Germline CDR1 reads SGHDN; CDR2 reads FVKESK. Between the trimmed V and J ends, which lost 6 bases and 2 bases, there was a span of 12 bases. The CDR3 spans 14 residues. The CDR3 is CASSEGGFTDTQYF. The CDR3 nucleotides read TGTGCCAGCAGTGAAGGCGGGTTCACAGATACGCAGTATTTT.

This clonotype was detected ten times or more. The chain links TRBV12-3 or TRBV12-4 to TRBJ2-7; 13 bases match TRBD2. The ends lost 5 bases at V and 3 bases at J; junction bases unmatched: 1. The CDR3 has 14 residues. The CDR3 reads CASSGTSGNYEQYF. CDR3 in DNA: TGTGCCAGCAGTGGGACTAGCGGGAACTACGAGCAGTACTTC.

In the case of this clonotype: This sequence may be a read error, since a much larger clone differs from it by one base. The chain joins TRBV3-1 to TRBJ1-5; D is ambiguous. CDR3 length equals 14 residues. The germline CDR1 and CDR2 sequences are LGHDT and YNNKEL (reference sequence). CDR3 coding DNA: TGTGCCAGCAACCAAGATCCCGGTACCCGGCCCCAGCATTTT. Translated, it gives CASNQDPGTRPQHF. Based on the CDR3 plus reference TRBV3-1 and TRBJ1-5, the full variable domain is DTAVSQTPKYLVTQMGNDKSIKCEQNLGHDTMYWYKQDSKKFLKIMFSYNNKELIINETVPNRFSPKSPDKAHLNLHINSLELGDSAVYFCASNQDPGTRPQHFGDGTRLSIL.

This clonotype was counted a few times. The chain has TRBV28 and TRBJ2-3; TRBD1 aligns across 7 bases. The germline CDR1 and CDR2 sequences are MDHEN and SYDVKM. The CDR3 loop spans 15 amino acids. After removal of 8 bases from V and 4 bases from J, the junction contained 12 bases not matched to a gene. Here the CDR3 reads CASATGWGRADTQYF. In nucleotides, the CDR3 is TGTGCCAGCGCGACAGGGTGGGGAAGGGCAGATACGCAGTATTTT.

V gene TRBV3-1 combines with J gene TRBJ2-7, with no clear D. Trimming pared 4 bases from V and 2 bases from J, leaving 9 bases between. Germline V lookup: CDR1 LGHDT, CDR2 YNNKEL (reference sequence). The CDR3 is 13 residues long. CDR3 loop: CASSPSGTYEQYF. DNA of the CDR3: TGTGCCAGCAGCCCATCCGGAACCTACGAGCAGTACTTC.

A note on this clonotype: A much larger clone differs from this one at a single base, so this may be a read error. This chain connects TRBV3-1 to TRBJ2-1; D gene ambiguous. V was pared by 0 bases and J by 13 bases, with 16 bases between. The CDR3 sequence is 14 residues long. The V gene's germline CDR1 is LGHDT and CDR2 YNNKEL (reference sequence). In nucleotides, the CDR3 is TGTGCCAGCAGCCAAGAGGGCGGTCAAGAGACCCAGTTCTTC. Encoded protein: CASSQEGGQETQFF.

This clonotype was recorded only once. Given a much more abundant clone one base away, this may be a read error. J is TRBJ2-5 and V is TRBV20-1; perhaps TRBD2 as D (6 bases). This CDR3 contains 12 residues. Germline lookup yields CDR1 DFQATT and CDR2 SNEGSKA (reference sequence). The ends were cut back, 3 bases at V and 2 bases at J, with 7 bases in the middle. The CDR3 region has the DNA TGCAGTGCTAGGGAGGGGCAAGAGACCCAGTACTTC. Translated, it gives CSAREGQETQYF.

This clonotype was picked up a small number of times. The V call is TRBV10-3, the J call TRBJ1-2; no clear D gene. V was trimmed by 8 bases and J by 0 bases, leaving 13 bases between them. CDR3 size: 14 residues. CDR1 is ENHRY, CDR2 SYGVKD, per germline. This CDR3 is CAIARGGTNYGYTF. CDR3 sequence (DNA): TGTGCCATCGCCCGGGGAGGCACTAACTATGGCTACACCTTC.

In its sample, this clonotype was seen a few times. In DNA, the CDR3 is TGTGCCAGCAGTAACCCCGGACAGCCTGAAGCTTTCTTT. Protein sequence: CASSNPGQPEAFF. The rearrangement uses TRBV12-3 or TRBV12-4 and TRBJ1-1; maybe TRBD1 (6 bases). This CDR3 is 13 amino acids long. V lost 5 bases, J lost 6 bases, and 13 bases lay in between.

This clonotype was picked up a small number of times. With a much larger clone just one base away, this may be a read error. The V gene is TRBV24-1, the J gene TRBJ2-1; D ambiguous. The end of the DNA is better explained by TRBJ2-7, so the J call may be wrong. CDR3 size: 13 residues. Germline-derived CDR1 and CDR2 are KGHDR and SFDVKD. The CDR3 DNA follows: TGTGCCACCAGCTTGAACACCTACAATGAGCAGTACTTC. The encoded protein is CATSLNTYNEQYF.

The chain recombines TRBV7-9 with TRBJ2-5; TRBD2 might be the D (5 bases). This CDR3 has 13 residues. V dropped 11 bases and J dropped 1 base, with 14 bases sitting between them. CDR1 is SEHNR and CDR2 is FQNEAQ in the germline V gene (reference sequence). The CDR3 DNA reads TGTGCCGGCGCGAGGGTTGCCCAAGAGACCCAGTACTTC. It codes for CAGARVAQETQYF.

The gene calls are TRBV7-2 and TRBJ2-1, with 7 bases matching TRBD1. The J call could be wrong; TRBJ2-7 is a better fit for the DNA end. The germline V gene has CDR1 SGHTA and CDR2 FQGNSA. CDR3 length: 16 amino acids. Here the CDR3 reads CASSLGIGQAYNEQYV. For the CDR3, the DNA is TGTGCCAGCAGCTTAGGAATAGGACAGGCGTACAATGAGCAGTACGTC.

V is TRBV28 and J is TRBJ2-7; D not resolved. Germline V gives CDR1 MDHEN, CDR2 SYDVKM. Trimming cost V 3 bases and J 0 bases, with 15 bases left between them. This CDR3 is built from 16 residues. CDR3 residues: CASSLGRAAISYEQYF. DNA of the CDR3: TGTGCCAGCAGTTTGGGTAGGGCAGCTATCTCCTACGAGCAGTACTTC.

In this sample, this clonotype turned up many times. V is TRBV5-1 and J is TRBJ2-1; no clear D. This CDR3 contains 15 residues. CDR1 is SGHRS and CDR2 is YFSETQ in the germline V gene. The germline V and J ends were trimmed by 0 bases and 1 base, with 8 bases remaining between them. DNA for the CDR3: TGCGCCAGCAGCTTGGGAAGCAGATCCTACAATGAGCAGTTCTTC. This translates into CASSLGSRSYNEQFF.

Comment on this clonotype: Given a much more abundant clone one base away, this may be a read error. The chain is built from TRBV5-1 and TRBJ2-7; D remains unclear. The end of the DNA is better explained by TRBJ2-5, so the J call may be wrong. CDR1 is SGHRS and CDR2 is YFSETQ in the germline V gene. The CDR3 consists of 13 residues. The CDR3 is CASSLELGTTQYF. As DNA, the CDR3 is TGCGCCAGCAGCTTGGAATTGGGTACGACCCAGTACTTC.

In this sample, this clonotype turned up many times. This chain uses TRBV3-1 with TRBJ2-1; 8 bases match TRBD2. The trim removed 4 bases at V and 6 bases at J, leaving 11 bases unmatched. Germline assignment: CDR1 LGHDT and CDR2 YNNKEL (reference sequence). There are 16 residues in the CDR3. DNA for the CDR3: TGTGCCAGCAGCCTAGGGGGTAGCGGGGTCTTCAATGAGCAGTTCTTC. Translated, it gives CASSLGGSGVFNEQFF.

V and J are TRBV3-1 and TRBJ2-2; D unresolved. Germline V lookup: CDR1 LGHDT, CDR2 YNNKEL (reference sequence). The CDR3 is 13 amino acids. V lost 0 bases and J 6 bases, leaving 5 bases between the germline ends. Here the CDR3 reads CASSQEVAGELFF. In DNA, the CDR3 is TGTGCCAGCAGCCAAGAGGTGGCCGGGGAGCTGTTTTTT.

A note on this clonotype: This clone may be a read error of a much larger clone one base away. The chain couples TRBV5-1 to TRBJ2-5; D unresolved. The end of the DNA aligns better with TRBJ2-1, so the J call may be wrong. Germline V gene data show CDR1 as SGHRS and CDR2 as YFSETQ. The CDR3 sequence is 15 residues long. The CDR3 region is CASSLAFSPEETQFF. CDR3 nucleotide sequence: TGCGCCAGCAGCTTGGCCTTCTCCCCAGAGGAGACCCAGTTCTTC.

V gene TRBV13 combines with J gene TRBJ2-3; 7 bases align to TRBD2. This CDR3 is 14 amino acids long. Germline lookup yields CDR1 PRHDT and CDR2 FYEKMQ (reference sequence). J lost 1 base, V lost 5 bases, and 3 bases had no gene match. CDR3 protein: CASSGGLGTDTQYF. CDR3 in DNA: TGTGCCAGCAGCGGTGGACTAGGCACAGATACGCAGTATTTT.

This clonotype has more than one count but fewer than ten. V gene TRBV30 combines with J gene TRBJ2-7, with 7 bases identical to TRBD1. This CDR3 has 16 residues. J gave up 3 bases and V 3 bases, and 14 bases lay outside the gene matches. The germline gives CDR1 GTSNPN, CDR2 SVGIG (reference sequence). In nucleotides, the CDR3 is TGTGCCTGGAGCCCACAACTGGGACAGATTAACTACGAGCAGTACTTC. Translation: CAWSPQLGQINYEQYF.

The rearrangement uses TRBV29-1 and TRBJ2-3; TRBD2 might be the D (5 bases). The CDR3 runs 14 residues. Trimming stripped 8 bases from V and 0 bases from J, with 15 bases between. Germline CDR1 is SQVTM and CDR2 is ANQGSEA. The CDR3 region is CSTKAGVSTDTQYF. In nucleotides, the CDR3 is TGCAGCACCAAGGCCGGGGTTAGCACAGATACGCAGTATTTT.